Detailed here is one T cell receptor beta chain. Its antigen is still unknown. The sample holds no much larger clone one base away, and base qualities are not on file. The cohort consisted of more than 650 healthy bone marrow donors. At the time of sampling, every cohort member was nominally healthy, though immune exposures that went unrecorded were likely present. Of the 600 to 750 cohort members, about 290 had a positive CMV serostatus and about 400 had a negative one, while no CMV serostatus was recorded for the donor. Every donor gave a peripheral blood sample, and the peripheral blood mononuclear cells from that sample were used for TCR beta sequencing. Genomic DNA was extracted from the blood cell samples with the Qiagen DNeasy Blood Extraction Kit. The data are from a study of cytomegalovirus exposure and HLA in healthy donors (dated by TCRdb to between 2016 and 2019). About the full investigation: An earlier analysis of some 550 of the donors reported 250 to 350 Gb of sequence data and about 100 million unique TCR beta sequences from about 179 million T cells. Around 330 gigabases of sequencing data and about 92 million unique TCR sequences made up an early release that covered 640 HLA-typed donors. Among the roughly 380 genotyped donors, approximately 76% belonged to the genetic ancestry cluster associated with self-reported Caucasian donors. The study was designed to test whether signatures of past pathogen exposure could be identified by cataloging public T cell receptors. The study profiled the T cell repertoires of some 610 subjects by immunosequencing and related them to cytomegalovirus serostatus. Along with the approximately 700-subject first cohort, a separate validation cohort of over a hundred different subjects was used. To predict cytomegalovirus infection status, the study combined high-throughput TCR immunosequencing, statistical association of individual TCRs with disease status, and machine learning. A later analysis re-analyzed previously published TCR beta repertoires from 666 donors and added high-resolution HLA genotyping to study TCR occurrence patterns. In the later analysis, no new phenotypic data were used to find candidate immune exposures; instead, reliance was placed on TCR beta sequences and their occurrence across donors. An earlier analysis of several hundred of the donors applied high-throughput TCR beta sequencing to assess whether each TCR beta V gene segment acted as functional or pseudogenic. Alongside the repertoire data, information on donor age, sex, ethnicity and CMV serostatus was compiled. Genome-wide SNP genotypes for about 60% of the roughly 670 donors were used in a later genetic analysis, which treated that subset as a discovery cohort. All discovery cohort repertoires had been generated using a single sequencing platform. HLA typing covered class I and class II loci at four-digit resolution. The number of donors typed differed by locus, with about 629-640 for A, B, C, DRB1 and DQB1, around 520 for DQA1, 600 to 610 for DPA1, and over 400 for DPB1. Several DR-DQ haplotypes were treated as single units for association and clustering because of strong linkage in the cohort. Among some 400 genotyped donors of the cohort, an average of roughly 230,000 unique TCR beta nucleotide sequences was sequenced per donor, of which about 18% were non-productive. Here is what the overall study found, with its caveats: It was suggested by the authors that the approach could potentially be generalized to other disease states and immunological phenotypes. Roughly uniform sequencing depth across donors was assumed in presence/absence analyses, although this assumption may not hold. While some public TCRs were present in many individuals, most TCR sequences turned up only very rarely across donors. A later analysis reported that several top co-occurrence clusters appeared linked to parvovirus B19, influenza, CMV and Epstein-Barr virus. In vitro tests confirmed that three of the cytomegalovirus-associated TCR beta chains recognize cytomegalovirus antigens. Strong co-occurrence of HLA alleles, especially DR and DQ, made assigning TCR associations to individual alleles difficult. A cluster of highly shared sequence variants was judged likely to be a technical artifact of the sequencing pipeline. Because counts were too low, about 15 rarely observed V segments, including chromosome 9 orphons, were left out of the earlier analysis of a few hundred of the donors. A further reported finding was that TCR beta sequences accurately predicted the HLA-A and HLA-B alleles for most subjects in the first cohort. In both the original and validation cohorts, the classifier was reported to diagnose cytomegalovirus status with high specificity and sensitivity. A later analysis found that HLA-associated TCR beta chains were more clonally expanded and had lower generation probabilities than equally common non-associated chains. An earlier analysis of approximately 530 of the donors showed that most TCR beta V segments appeared in productive rearrangements either about 87% or about 30% of the time, which broadly matched IMGT annotations. Because some donors lacked HLA typing at each locus, the association tests relied only on the typed subset. According to a later analysis, TCR association rates differed among HLA loci, with DRB1 alleles showing the most associated TCRs and HLA-C alleles showing the fewest. A later genetic analysis reported fewer N-insertions in productive TCRs among donors in an Asian-associated ancestry cluster than the roughly 650-donor mean. V-gene and J-gene trimming of TCR beta chains was associated with a missense DCLRE1C variant in a later genetic analysis, and the association was replicated in an independent cohort. Correlated functional status among segregating V segments might be attributable to linkage disequilibrium, but an unknown experimental factor could not be ruled out. Only TCR beta chains were sequenced in this cohort, and the absence of alpha or paired-chain data limited detectable features. A later analysis found that most CMV-associated TCR beta chains appeared HLA-restricted, with HLA associations seemingly driven largely by CMV exposure. At a false discovery rate of 0.05, a later analysis linked 15,000 to 20,000 TCR beta sequences to specific HLA alleles. The study listed around 160 TCR beta chains as associated with cytomegalovirus. Immune exposure information for the cohort was limited to CMV serostatus.

The library was prepared using the immunoSEQ multiplex PCR assay. For the multiplex PCR, a mixture combining 60 forward primers for TCR Vbeta segments and 13 reverse primers for TCR Jbeta segments was used. The CDR3 region of rearranged TCR beta genes was amplified from genomic DNA by a multiplex PCR assay. Amplified TCR beta libraries were sequenced as 87-base-pair reads on the Illumina HiSeq System. In the original analysis: In a later analysis, 80 million or so unique TCR beta chains were counted across the approximately 640 repertoires, and approximately 11 million of these chains were shared by at least two donors. A nearest-neighbor algorithm error-corrected the raw reads and collapsed the reads into unique sequences, merging closely related sequences to remove PCR and sequencing errors. CDR3 sequences were aligned to IMGT reference sequences to assign V, D and J gene segments. For a sequence to be retained, a match of at least six nucleotides to both a V gene segment and a J gene segment was required. Rearrangements were called productive when the CDR3 lacked stop codons and stayed in frame with V and J; all others were non-productive. Following IMGT convention, CDR3 was defined as the stretch from the second conserved V-encoded cysteine to the conserved J-encoded phenylalanine. The earlier analysis of a few hundred of the donors excluded sequences that lacked an unambiguous match to a single V gene segment. An earlier analysis of some 500 of the donors classified V segments as functional when productive rearrangements were above 56.7% and as segregating when the standard deviation between donors was above 5%. A statistical classification framework was built to diagnose cytomegalovirus status from the catalog of TCR beta chain sequences. In a later analysis, V and J genes were assigned by comparing TCR nucleotide sequences against IMGT/GENE-DB human TR gene sequences. Using the TCRdist pipeline, a later analysis assigned CDR3 sequences along with most-parsimonious VDJ recombination scenarios. In a later analysis, each TCR beta chain was defined by its CDR3 amino acid sequence together with its V-gene family, and reads lacking a unique V-gene family were excluded. A later analysis removed 592 highly shared, low-generation-probability nucleotide sequences to deal with suspected cross-contamination and a sequencing artifact. In a later analysis, a clonal expansion index for each public chain was calculated from normalized within-repertoire ranks of inferred template counts. In a later analysis, generation probabilities were computed with a VDJ recombination model fitted to out-of-frame rearrangements, and the resulting probabilities were checked against IGoR. A later analysis scored TCR-TCR, TCR-HLA and TCR-CMV co-occurrence with hypergeometric tests, applying a repertoire-size bias correction to TCR pairs. False discovery rates were estimated in a later analysis by permuting HLA or CMV assignments 20 times. In a later analysis, co-occurring TCRs were grouped using DBSCAN, and TCRdist sequence similarity was added for clustering within HLA-allele-positive subsets. Co-occurrence clustering excluded repertoires with fewer than 30,000 or more than 120,000 public chains, plus five with anomalous nucleotide sharing. The immuneACCESS repertoire file appears here via TCRdb, limited to in-frame rearrangements. These files lack a portion of the clones; in checked studies, under half of the deficit traces to unresolved V genes, and the cause of the others is not known. V and J calls and clone size come straight from that table; D and trimming were deduced from the DNA. This sample has 120,000 or so clones in its table, and about 80% of those were observed once. The top ten constitute around 0.92% of the sample.

The sequence came from a human donor in good health. Sequencing used PBMCs.

In nucleotides, the sequence is TGCGCCAGCAGCTTGGCCGGACAGACGAACACTGAAGCTTTCTTT. The resulting protein is CASSLAGQTNTEAFF. The V and J genes are TRBV5-1 and TRBJ1-1; 6 matching bases give a weak D call of TRBD1. The CDR3 runs 15 amino acids, cysteine and phenylalanine included. The CDR3 DNA has 45 bases and is translated from base 1. Trimming at the junction amounts to 0 bases on V and 1 base on J, and the germline ends lie 10 bases apart. The CDR1 and CDR2 encoded by the germline V gene are SGHRS and YFSETQ.